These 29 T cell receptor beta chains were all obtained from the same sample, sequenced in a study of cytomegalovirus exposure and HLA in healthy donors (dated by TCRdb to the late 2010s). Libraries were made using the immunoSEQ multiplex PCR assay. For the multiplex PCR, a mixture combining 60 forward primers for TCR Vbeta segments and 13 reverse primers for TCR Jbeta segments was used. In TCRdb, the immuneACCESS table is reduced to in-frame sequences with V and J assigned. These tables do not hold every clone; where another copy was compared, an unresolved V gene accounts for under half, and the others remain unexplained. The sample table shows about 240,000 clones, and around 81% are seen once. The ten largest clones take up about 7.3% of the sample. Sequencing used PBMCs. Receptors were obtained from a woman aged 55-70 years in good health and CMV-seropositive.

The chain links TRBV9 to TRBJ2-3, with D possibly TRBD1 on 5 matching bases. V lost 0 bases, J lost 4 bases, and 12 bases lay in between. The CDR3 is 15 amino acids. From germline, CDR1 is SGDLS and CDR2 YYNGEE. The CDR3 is CASSVDVQGSDTQYF. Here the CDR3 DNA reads TGTGCCAGCAGCGTAGATGTCCAGGGATCAGATACGCAGTATTTT. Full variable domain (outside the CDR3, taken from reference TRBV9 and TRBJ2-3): DSGVTQTPKHLITATGQRVTLRCSPRSGDLSVYWYQQSLDQGLQFLIQYYNGEERAKGNILERFSAQQFPDLHSELNLSSLELGDSALYFCASSVDVQGSDTQYFGPGTRLTVL.

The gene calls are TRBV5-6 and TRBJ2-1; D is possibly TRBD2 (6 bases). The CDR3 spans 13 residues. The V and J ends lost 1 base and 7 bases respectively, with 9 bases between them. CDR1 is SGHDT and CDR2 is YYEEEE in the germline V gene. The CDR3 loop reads CASSLWAGNEQFF. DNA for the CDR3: TGTGCCAGCAGCTTGTGGGCGGGGAATGAGCAGTTCTTC.

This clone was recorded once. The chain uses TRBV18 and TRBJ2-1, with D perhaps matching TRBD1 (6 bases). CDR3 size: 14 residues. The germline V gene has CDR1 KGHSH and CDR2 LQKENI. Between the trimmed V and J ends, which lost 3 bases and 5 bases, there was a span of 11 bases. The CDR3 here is CASSPWTENNEQFF. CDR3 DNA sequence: TGTGCCAGCTCACCCTGGACAGAGAACAATGAGCAGTTCTTC.

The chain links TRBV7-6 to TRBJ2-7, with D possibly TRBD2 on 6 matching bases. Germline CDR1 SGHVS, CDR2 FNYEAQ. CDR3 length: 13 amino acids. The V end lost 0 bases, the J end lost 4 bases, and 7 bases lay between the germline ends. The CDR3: CASSLAGGYEQYF. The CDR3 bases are TGTGCCAGCAGCTTAGCAGGAGGGTACGAGCAGTACTTC.

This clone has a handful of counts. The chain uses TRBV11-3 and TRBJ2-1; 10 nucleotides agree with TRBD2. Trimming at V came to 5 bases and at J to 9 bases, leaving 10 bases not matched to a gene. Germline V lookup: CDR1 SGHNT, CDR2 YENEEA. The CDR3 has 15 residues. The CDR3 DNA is TGTGCCAGCAGCATCTCCGGGACTAGCGTAGCTGAGCAGTTCTTC. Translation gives CASSISGTSVAEQFF.

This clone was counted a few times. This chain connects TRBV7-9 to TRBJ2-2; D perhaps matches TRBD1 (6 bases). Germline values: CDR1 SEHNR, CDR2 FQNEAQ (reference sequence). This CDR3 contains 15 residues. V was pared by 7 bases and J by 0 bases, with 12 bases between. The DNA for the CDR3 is TGTGCCAGCAACCCGACAGGTCCGAACACCGGGGAGCTGTTTTTT. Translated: CASNPTGPNTGELFF.

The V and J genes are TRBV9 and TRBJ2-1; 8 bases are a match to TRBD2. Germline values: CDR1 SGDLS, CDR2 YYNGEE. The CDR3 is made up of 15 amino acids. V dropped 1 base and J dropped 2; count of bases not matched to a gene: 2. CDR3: CASSVKTSAYNEQFF. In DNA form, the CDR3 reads TGTGCCAGCAGCGTAAAGACTAGCGCCTACAATGAGCAGTTCTTC.

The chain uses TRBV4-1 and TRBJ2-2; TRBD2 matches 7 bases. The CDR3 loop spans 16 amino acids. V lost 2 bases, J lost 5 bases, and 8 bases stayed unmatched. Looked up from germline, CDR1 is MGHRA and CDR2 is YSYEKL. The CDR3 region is CASSQTPGLVTGELFF. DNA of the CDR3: TGCGCCAGCAGCCAAACCCCAGGACTAGTTACCGGGGAGCTGTTTTTT.

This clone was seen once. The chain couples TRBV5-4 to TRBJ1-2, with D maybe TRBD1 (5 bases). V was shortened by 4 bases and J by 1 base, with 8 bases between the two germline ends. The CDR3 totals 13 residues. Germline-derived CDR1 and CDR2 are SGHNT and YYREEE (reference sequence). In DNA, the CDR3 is TGTGCCAGCAGCGTCAGGGTTAACTATGGCTACACCTTC. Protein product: CASSVRVNYGYTF.

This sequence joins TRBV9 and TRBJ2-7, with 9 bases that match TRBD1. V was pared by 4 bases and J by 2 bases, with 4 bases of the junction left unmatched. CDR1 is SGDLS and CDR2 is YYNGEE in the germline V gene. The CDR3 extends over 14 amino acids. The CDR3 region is CASSIGQGTYEQYF. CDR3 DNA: TGTGCCAGCAGCATCGGACAGGGGACCTACGAGCAGTACTTC.

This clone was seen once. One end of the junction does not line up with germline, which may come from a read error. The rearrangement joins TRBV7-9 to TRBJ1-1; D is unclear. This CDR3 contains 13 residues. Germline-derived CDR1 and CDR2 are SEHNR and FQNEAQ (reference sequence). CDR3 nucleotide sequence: TGTTCCAGCAGCTTAGATGTCGTGTTAGAAGCTTTCTTT. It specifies CSSSLDVVLEAFF.

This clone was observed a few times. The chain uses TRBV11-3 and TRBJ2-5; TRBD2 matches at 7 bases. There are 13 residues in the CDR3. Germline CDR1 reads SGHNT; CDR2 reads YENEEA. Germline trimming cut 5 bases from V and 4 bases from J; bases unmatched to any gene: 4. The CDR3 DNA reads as TGTGCCAGCAGCCCCGGGAGGCGAGAGACCCAGTACTTC. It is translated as CASSPGRRETQYF.

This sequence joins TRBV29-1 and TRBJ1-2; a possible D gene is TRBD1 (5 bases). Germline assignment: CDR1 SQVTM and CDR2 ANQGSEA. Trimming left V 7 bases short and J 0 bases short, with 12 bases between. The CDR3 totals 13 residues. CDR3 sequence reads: CSAQGFTNYGYTF. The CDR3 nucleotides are TGCAGCGCCCAGGGATTTACTAACTATGGCTACACCTTC.

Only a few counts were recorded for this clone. The CDR3 reads CACRGSSSYEQYF. As DNA, the CDR3 is TGTGCCTGTCGGGGTTCGAGCTCCTACGAGCAGTACTTC. The J gene is TRBJ2-7, the V gene TRBV30; D is possibly TRBD2 (5 bases). The CDR3 sequence is 13 residues long. Germline CDR1 reads GTSNPN; CDR2 reads SVGIG (reference sequence). Trimming pared 6 bases from V and 0 bases from J, leaving 12 bases between.

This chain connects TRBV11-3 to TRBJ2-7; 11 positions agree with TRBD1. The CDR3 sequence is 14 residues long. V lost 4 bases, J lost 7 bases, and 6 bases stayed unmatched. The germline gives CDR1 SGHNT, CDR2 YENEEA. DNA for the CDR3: TGTGCCAGCAGCTCTGGACAGGGGGCAGGAGAGCAGTACTTC. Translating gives CASSSGQGAGEQYF.

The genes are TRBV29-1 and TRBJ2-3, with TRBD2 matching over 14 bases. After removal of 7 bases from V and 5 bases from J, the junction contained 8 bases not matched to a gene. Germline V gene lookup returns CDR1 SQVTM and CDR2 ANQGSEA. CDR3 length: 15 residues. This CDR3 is CSGGLAGGLGDTQYF. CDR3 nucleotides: TGCAGCGGTGGACTAGCGGGAGGTTTGGGAGATACGCAGTATTTT.

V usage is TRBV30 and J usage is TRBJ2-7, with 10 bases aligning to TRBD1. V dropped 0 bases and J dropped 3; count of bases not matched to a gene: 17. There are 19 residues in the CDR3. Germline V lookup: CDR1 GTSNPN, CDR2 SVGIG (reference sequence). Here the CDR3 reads CAWSVVAPGQGTPFYEQYF. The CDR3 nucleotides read TGTGCCTGGAGTGTGGTGGCCCCGGGACAGGGGACCCCATTCTACGAGCAGTACTTC.

CDR3 region: CASRPDSYSGNTIYF. In DNA, the CDR3 is TGTGCCAGCAGACCCGACAGCTACTCTGGAAACACCATATATTTT. The chain carries TRBV5-5 and TRBJ1-3; D might be TRBD1 (5 bases). The germline V gene has CDR1 SGHKS and CDR2 YYEKEE (reference sequence). The CDR3 is 15 residues long. Trimming took 5 bases from V and 0 from J, leaving 12 bases between them.

The CDR3: CASSPGGAATNEQFF. Written as DNA, the CDR3 is TGTGCCAGCTCACCAGGGGGGGCGGCAACCAATGAGCAGTTCTTC. The chain uses TRBV18 and TRBJ2-1, with a tentative D call TRBD2 (7 bases). The CDR3 is 15 amino acids. Germline assignment: CDR1 KGHSH and CDR2 LQKENI. Trimming took 2 bases from V and 6 from J, leaving 14 bases between them.

The CDR3 loop is CATATGNYGYTF. The CDR3 coding sequence is TGTGCCACGGCAACAGGGAACTATGGCTACACCTTC. V usage is TRBV10-3 and J usage is TRBJ1-2, with a weak D call TRBD1 (6 bases). CDR3 size: 12 residues. Germline V gene sequence: CDR1 ENHRY, CDR2 SYGVKD. Trimming cost V 10 bases and J 2 bases, with 11 bases left between them.

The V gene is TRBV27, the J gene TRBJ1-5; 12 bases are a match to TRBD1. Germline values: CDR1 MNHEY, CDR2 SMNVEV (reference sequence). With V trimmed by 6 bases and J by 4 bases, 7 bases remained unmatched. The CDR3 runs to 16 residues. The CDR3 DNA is TGTGCCAGCAGGGGGACAGGGGGCGCTGGGAATCAGCCCCAGCATTTT. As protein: CASRGTGGAGNQPQHF.

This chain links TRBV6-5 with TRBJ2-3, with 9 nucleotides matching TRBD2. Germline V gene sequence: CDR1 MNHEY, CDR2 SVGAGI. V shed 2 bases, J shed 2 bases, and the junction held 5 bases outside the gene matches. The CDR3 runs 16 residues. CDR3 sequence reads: CASSYGVAGATDTQYF. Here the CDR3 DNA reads TGTGCCAGCAGTTACGGGGTAGCGGGGGCCACAGATACGCAGTATTTT.

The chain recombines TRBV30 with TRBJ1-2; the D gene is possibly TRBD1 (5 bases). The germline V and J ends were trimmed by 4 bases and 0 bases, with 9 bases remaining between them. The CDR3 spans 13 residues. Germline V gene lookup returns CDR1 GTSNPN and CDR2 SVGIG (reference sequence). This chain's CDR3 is CAWTGQANYGYTF. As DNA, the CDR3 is TGTGCCTGGACAGGACAAGCTAACTATGGCTACACCTTC.

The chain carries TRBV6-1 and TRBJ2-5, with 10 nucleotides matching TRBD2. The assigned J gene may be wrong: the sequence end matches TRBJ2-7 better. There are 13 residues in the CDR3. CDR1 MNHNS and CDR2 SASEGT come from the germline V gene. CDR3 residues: CASGASGSIEQYF. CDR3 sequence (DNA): TGTGCCAGCGGCGCTAGCGGGAGCATCGAGCAGTACTTC.

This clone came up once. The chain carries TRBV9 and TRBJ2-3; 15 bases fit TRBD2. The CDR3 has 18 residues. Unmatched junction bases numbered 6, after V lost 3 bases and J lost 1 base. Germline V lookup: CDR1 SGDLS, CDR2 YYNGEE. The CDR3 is CASSGRTSGRAGTDTQYF. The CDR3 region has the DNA TGTGCCAGCAGCGGGCGGACTAGCGGGAGGGCCGGCACAGATACGCAGTATTTT.

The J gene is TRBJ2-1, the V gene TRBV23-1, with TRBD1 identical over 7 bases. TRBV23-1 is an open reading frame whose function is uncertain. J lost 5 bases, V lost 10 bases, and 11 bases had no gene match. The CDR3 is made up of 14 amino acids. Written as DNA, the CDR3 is TGCGCCATCCCTACAAAAACAGGGGACAATGAGCAGTTCTTC. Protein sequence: CAIPTKTGDNEQFF.

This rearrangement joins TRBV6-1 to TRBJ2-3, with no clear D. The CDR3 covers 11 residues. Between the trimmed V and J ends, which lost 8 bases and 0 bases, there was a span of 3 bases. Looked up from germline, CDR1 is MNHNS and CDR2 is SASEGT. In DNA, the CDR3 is TGTGCCAGCCGTAGCACAGATACGCAGTATTTT. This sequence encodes CASRSTDTQYF.

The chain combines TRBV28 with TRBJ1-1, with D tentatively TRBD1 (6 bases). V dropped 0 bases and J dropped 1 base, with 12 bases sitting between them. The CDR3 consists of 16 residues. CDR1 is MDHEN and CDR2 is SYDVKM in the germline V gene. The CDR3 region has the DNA TGTGCCAGCAGTTTATGGGGGGGGGCAGGGAACACTGAAGCTTTCTTT. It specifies CASSLWGGAGNTEAFF. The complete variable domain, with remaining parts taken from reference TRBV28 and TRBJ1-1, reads DVKVTQSSRYLVKRTGEKVFLECVQDMDHENMFWYRQDPGLGLRLIYFSYDVKMKEKGDIPEGYSVSREKKERFSLILESASTNQTSMYLCASSLWGGAGNTEAFFGQGTRLTVV.

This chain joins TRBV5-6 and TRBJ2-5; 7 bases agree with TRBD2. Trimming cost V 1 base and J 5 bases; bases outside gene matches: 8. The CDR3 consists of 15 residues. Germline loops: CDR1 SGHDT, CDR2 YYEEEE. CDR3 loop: CASSLLRGSEETQYF. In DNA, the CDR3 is TGTGCCAGCAGCTTGCTTCGCGGGAGTGAGGAGACCCAGTACTTC.